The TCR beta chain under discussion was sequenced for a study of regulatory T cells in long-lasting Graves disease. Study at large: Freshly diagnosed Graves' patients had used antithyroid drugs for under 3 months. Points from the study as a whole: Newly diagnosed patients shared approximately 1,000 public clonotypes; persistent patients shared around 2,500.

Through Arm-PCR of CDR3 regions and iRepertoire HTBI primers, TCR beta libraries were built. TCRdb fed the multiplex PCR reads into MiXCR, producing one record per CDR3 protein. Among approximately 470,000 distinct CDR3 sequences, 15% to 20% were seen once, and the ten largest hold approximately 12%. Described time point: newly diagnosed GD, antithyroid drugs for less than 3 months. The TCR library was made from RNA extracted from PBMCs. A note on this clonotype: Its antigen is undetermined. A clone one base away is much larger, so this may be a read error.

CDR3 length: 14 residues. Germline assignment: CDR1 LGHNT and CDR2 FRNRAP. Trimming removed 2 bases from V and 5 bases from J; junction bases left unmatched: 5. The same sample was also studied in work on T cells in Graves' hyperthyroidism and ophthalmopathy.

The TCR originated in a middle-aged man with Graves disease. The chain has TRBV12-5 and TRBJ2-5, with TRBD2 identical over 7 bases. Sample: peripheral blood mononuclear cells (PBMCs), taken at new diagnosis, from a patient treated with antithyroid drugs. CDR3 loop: CASGLSAGEETQYF. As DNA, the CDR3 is TGTGCTAGTGGTTTGTCCGCGGGGGAGGAGACCCAGTACTTC.